The rows below give T cell receptor beta chains drawn from one sample of a study of long-term antiretroviral therapy in people with HIV. Repertoires were generated with immunoSEQ multiplex PCR, while TCRdb's copy carries only in-frame clones and drops some. The sample carries 20,000 to 25,000 clones, roughly 91% recorded once. The sequencing here drew on unsorted PBMCs, taken 2.3 years after starting antiretroviral therapy. Source of these receptors: a man between 60 and 70 years old with HIV. Each CDR3 is given with its conserved first and last residue. D genes are given only for firm matches. Clone size, where shown, is once, few, many, or a class for clones that have expanded.

j_call | v_call | clone_size | d_call | cdr3_nt | cdr3_aa
TRBJ2-2 | TRBV29-1 | - | TRBD1 | TGCAGCGCCGGACAGGGGGCCAACGGGGAGCTGTTTTTT | CSAGQGANGELFF
TRBJ2-3 | TRBV11-3 | - | - | TGTGCCAGCAGCCCAAATCGGGGGACGCAGTATTTT | CASSPNRGTQYF
TRBJ1-2 | TRBV19 | - | - | TGTGCCAGTAGTCTTCAGGCTACCTATGGCTACACCTTC | CASSLQATYGYTF
TRBJ1-5 | TRBV5-1 | once | - | TGCGCCAGCAGCTTGGGGCAGAAGTATAGCAATCAGCCCCAGCATTTT | CASSLGQKYSNQPQHF
TRBJ1-1 | TRBV7-8 | - | - | TGTGCCAGCAGCACAAGGAGCCTAAATGAAGCTTTCTTT | CASSTRSLNEAFF
TRBJ2-5 | TRBV7-2 | once | - | TGTGCCAGCAGCCAAACTCGGGCAGTTTTATACCAAGAGACCCAGTACTTC | CASSQTRAVLYQETQYF
TRBJ2-3 | TRBV7-2 | - | - | TGTGCCAGCAGCTGGGAGCGGGCTGTGGCAGATACGCAGTATTTT | CASSWERAVADTQYF
TRBJ1-4 | TRBV2 | - | TRBD1 | TGTGCCAGCAGTGATTGGGAGACAGGGCTGAATGAAAAACTGTTTTTT | CASSDWETGLNEKLFF
TRBJ1-2 | TRBV7-3 | once | - | TGTGCCAGCAGCTCCTACCCCGCGGGGGACCGGTATGGCTACACCTTC | CASSSYPAGDRYGYTF
TRBJ1-1 | TRBV5-1 | - | - | TGCGCCAGCAGCCAGGACACGAACACTGAAGCTTTCTTT | CASSQDTNTEAFF
TRBJ2-7 | TRBV30 | - | TRBD2 | TGTGCCTTGGGGGGGGAACAGGAACCCTACGAGCAGTACTTC | CALGGEQEPYEQYF
TRBJ1-5 | TRBV6-5 | - | TRBD1 | TGTGCCAGCAGTTACAGACAGGGGGAGCCCCAGCATTTT | CASSYRQGEPQHF
TRBJ2-2 | TRBV19 | - | - | TGTGCCAGTAGGAAGCCTGGGTCGAACACCGGGGAGCTGTTTTTT | CASRKPGSNTGELFF
TRBJ1-2 | TRBV27 | - | TRBD1 | TGTGCCAGCCGTCGGACAGGGGGCTGGGGCTACACCTTC | CASRRTGGWGYTF
TRBJ2-5 | TRBV29-1 | - | - | TGCAGCGTTGTGGGAGTCCAAGAGACCCAGTACTTC | CSVVGVQETQYF
TRBJ1-2 | TRBV19 | - | - | TGTGCCAGTAGTATAGTATCCACAGGTAGTGGCTACACCTTC | CASSIVSTGSGYTF
TRBJ2-3 | TRBV29-1 | - | - | TGCAGTAGCTCTGCTGGAGATACGCAGTATTTT | CSSSAGDTQYF
TRBJ2-5 | TRBV29-1 | - | - | TGCAGCGTTGAAGATCGGGTAGGGAGGGAGACCCAGTACTTC | CSVEDRVGRETQYF
TRBJ1-1 | TRBV4-2 | - | TRBD1 | TGTGCCAGCAGCCAAGATAGCCACGGGACAGGGGAGACTGAAGCTTTCTTT | CASSQDSHGTGETEAFF
TRBJ1-2 | TRBV5-1 | - | - | TGCGCCAGCAGCTTGGTGGCCGGGGGGGACGGCTACACCTTC | CASSLVAGGDGYTF
TRBJ2-7 | TRBV5-4 | - | - | TGTGCCAGCAGCTGGAACGCAGGGTCTGCCGAGCAGTACTTC | CASSWNAGSAEQYF
TRBJ2-7 | TRBV11-2 | few | - | TGTGCCAGCAGCTTACCTACATGGGGCAGTTCCTACGAGCAGTACTTC | CASSLPTWGSSYEQYF
TRBJ2-3 | TRBV7-2 | - | - | TGTGCCAGCACTAATCAAGCTGGGGGAGATACGCAGTATTTT | CASTNQAGGDTQYF
TRBJ2-7 | TRBV9 | few | - | TGTGCCAGCAGCCCAGCAGGCCTCGAGTGGGAGCAGTACTTC | CASSPAGLEWEQYF
TRBJ2-1 | TRBV5-1 | - | - | TGCGCCAGCAGCTTGGGAGACAGATACAATGAGCAGTTCTTC | CASSLGDRYNEQFF
TRBJ1-4 | TRBV11-2 | - | - | TGTGCCAGCAGCTTCCTGCCAGGGACTAATGAAAAACTGTTTTTT | CASSFLPGTNEKLFF
TRBJ2-1 | TRBV2 | - | - | TGTGCCAGCACCCCCGTCTTGAGCGGTGAGCAGTTCTTC | CASTPVLSGEQFF
TRBJ2-2 | TRBV11-2 | - | TRBD1 | TGTGCCAGCAGCTTACGGGGACAGGCAGTAACCGGGGAGCTGTTTTTT | CASSLRGQAVTGELFF
TRBJ1-5 | TRBV29-1 | - | - | TGCAGCGCCGTTCTCGGGGGAGGGCAAAATCAGCCCCAGCATTTT | CSAVLGGGQNQPQHF
TRBJ1-1 | TRBV4-1 | - | - | TGCGCCAGCAGCCCTTATGTCAGGCAGCTCTATGAAGCTTTCTTT | CASSPYVRQLYEAFF
TRBJ2-7 | TRBV7-3 | - | - | TGTGCCAGCAGCTTAAGCGGGGACTCCTACGAGCAGTACTTC | CASSLSGDSYEQYF
TRBJ1-1 | TRBV12-5 | - | TRBD1 | TGTGCTAGTGGTTCCTCGACAGGGGGGGAGGCTGAAGCTTTCTTT | CASGSSTGGEAEAFF
TRBJ1-2 | TRBV6-5 | - | - | TGTGCCAGCCACGATGAAACAGGGTATGATGGCTACACCTTC | CASHDETGYDGYTF
TRBJ1-5 | TRBV11-2 | - | - | TGTGCCAGCACCGAATCACTCAGGGAGAGTGGCAATCAGCCCCAGCATTTT | CASTESLRESGNQPQHF
TRBJ2-5 | TRBV7-2 | - | - | TGTGCCAGCAGCTTTAGACAGATACAAGAGACCCAGTACTTC | CASSFRQIQETQYF
TRBJ1-5 | TRBV18 | - | - | TGTGCCAGCTCACCAGGCCGGGAGCAGCCCCAGCATTTT | CASSPGREQPQHF
TRBJ1-2 | TRBV5-1 | - | - | TGCGCCAGCAGCTTGGCGGGGGGGCCACCCGGCTACACCTTC | CASSLAGGPPGYTF
TRBJ2-5 | TRBV28 | - | TRBD2 | TGTGCCAGCAGTTTCGAGCGGGGGGGTCAGGGAGAGACCCAGTACTTC | CASSFERGGQGETQYF
TRBJ1-3 | TRBV6-5 | once | - | TGTGCCAGCGGCTCTTGGAGGGGTCAGGGAAATACCATATATTTT | CASGSWRGQGNTIYF
TRBJ2-3 | TRBV14 | - | TRBD2 | TGTGCCAGCAGCAGTGGGACTAGCGGACCCCCGAGCACAGATACGCAGTATTTT | CASSSGTSGPPSTDTQYF
TRBJ2-7 | TRBV6-5 | few | TRBD1 | TGTGCCAGCAGCCCATTCCGGGACAGGCCCTACGAGCAGTACTTC | CASSPFRDRPYEQYF
TRBJ2-6 | TRBV5-1 | - | - | TGCGCCAGCAGCTTGAGACTTGGGGCCAACGTCCTGACTTTC | CASSLRLGANVLTF
TRBJ2-7 | TRBV5-1 | - | - | TGCGCCAGCAGCTTGGTGGCGGGGTCTCTTTACGAGCAGTACTTC | CASSLVAGSLYEQYF
TRBJ1-1 | TRBV7-2 | - | - | TGTGCCAGCAGCCCCAGGGCTGGGGCCCCTACGGGGACTGAAGCTTTCTTT | CASSPRAGAPTGTEAFF
TRBJ2-7 | TRBV25-1 | - | TRBD2 | TGTGCCAGCAGTGAACCAACGATAGCGGGTCTACACGAGCAGTACTTC | CASSEPTIAGLHEQYF
TRBJ1-2 | TRBV5-1 | - | TRBD1 | TGCGCCAGCAGCGCGACAGGGGACAACGGTGGCTACACCTTC | CASSATGDNGGYTF
TRBJ2-3 | TRBV9 | once | - | TGTGCCAGCAGCTCCTTGGTTCCAGATACGCAGTATTTT | CASSSLVPDTQYF
TRBJ2-5 | TRBV4-1 | - | - | TGCGCCAGCAGCCAAGCCTACGGAAAAGAGACCCAGTACTTC | CASSQAYGKETQYF
TRBJ2-7 | TRBV7-6 | - | - | TGTGCCAGCAGCTTATATAGGAAAAGGGCAAGCATCGAGCAGTACTTC | CASSLYRKRASIEQYF
TRBJ1-1 | TRBV12-1 | - | - | TGTGCCAGCAGCTTTGCGCGTCGGACAGCGAACACTGAAGCTTTCTTT | CASSFARRTANTEAFF
TRBJ2-3 | TRBV10-3 | once | - | TGTGCCATCAGTGGTCCCCAGACCACAGATACGCAGTATTTT | CAISGPQTTDTQYF
TRBJ2-2 | TRBV5-4 | - | - | TGTGCCAGCAGCTCCTCCGGGGCCCCCGGGGAGCTGTTTTTT | CASSSSGAPGELFF
TRBJ2-2 | TRBV21-1 | few | - | TGTGCCAGCAGCAAAGATCCGCGGGGCGATAACACCGGGGAGCTGTTTTTT | CASSKDPRGDNTGELFF